This entry lists 15 T cell receptor beta chains sequenced from one sample in a study of T cell repertoires in cytomegalovirus infection. A single record per CDR3 protein comes from TCRdb applying MiXCR to the reads. Of about 830,000 distinct CDR3 sequences in the sample, approximately 32% were seen once. No antigen is known for these receptors. The sample here was cultured CD8+ T cells from PBMCs, taken from culture after CMV antigen stimulation. The receptors originated from a human donor in good health (CMV status not recorded). Some clones in this sample may be carry-over from other donors' samples.

The chain uses TRBV2 and TRBJ2-3, with a possible D match to TRBD1 (5 bases). Trimming pared 2 bases from V and 3 bases from J, leaving 12 bases between. Germline V gene lookup returns CDR1 SNHLY and CDR2 FYNNEI. The CDR3 length is 15 residues. The CDR3 loop reads CASSERVGRTDTQYF. The CDR3 DNA sequence: TGTGCCAGCAGTGAAAGGGTGGGGCGGACAGATACGCAGTATTTT. Drawing the rest from reference TRBV2 and TRBJ2-3, the complete variable domain is EPEVTQTPSHQVTQMGQEVILRCVPISNHLYFYWYRQILGQKVEFLVSFYNNEISEKSEIFDDQFSVERPDGSNFTLKIRSTKLEDSAMYFCASSERVGRTDTQYFGPGTRLTVL.

This chain connects TRBV6-1 to TRBJ2-1; 9 bases are a match to TRBD1. This CDR3 region has 16 residues. CDR1 and CDR2 from the germline V gene are MNHNS and SASEGT. The V gene end was trimmed by 7 bases and the J gene end by 7 bases; junction bases not matched to a gene: 14. The chain's CDR3 is CASNEGRDRVYNEQFF. CDR3 nucleotides: TGTGCCAGCAATGAGGGACGGGACAGGGTCTATAATGAGCAGTTCTTC.

V and J are TRBV27 and TRBJ2-3; 8 positions agree with TRBD2. The CDR3 is 15 amino acids. With 6 bases clipped from V and 4 bases from J, the junction kept 9 bases outside the gene matches. Germline V gene lookup returns CDR1 MNHEY and CDR2 SMNVEV (reference sequence). The CDR3 region has the DNA TGTGCCAGCAGCGGGGGTCTAGCGGGCCCAGATACGCAGTATTTT. This gives the protein CASSGGLAGPDTQYF.

This clonotype was observed a few times. The chain uses TRBV7-2 and TRBJ2-7; 9 nucleotides line up with TRBD1. The CDR3 covers 14 residues. After removal of 5 bases from V and 5 bases from J, the junction contained 7 bases not matched to a gene. Germline CDR1 SGHTA, CDR2 FQGNSA. CDR3 in amino acids: CASSRPGTGNEQYF. The CDR3 bases are TGTGCCAGCAGCCGTCCCGGGACAGGGAACGAGCAGTACTTC.

The rearrangement joins TRBV3-1 to TRBJ2-5; TRBD1 matches 9 bases. Unmatched junction bases numbered 7, after V lost 0 bases and J lost 5 bases. The CDR3 runs 16 residues. The germline gives CDR1 LGHDT, CDR2 YNNKEL (reference sequence). In nucleotides, the CDR3 is TGTGCCAGCAGCCAAGACCGACAGGGGGACTGGGAGACCCAGTACTTC. Amino acid sequence: CASSQDRQGDWETQYF.

Note on this clonotype: One junction end does not reproduce the germline sequence, and a read error may be involved. The chain carries TRBV15 and TRBJ1-3; no reliable D call. Germline V lookup: CDR1 LNHNV, CDR2 YYDKDF (reference sequence). The CDR3 totals 15 residues. The CDR3 coding sequence is TGTGCCACCAGCAGAGATCGGGGAGCTGGGAACACCATATATTTT. Its protein is CATSRDRGAGNTIYF.

The sample holds many counts of this clonotype. The rearrangement joins TRBV20-1 to TRBJ1-6, with no clear D. V was trimmed by 7 bases and J by 10 bases, leaving 17 bases between them. The CDR3 has 13 amino acids. Germline V lookup: CDR1 DFQATT, CDR2 SNEGSKA (reference sequence). CDR3 loop: CSGDGRVESPLHF. CDR3 nucleotide sequence: TGCAGTGGAGACGGTCGAGTGGAGTCACCCCTCCACTTT.

This sequence joins TRBV7-9 and TRBJ2-1; 12 nucleotides agree with TRBD2. The CDR3 loop spans 16 amino acids. The V and J ends lost 5 bases and 9 bases, in that order; junction bases with no gene match: 11. Per germline, CDR1 SEHNR and CDR2 FQNEAQ (reference sequence). CDR3 in DNA: TGTGCCAGCAGCCTTAGCCCACTAGCGGGGGGCGGTGAGCAGTTCTTC. Translating gives CASSLSPLAGGGEQFF.

This clonotype occurred a few times. This chain joins TRBV4-2 and TRBJ2-1, with a tentative D call TRBD2 (5 bases). Germline CDR1 is LGHNA and CDR2 is YNFKEQ. V was trimmed by 8 bases and J by 7 bases, leaving 15 bases between them. The CDR3 covers 13 residues. The CDR3 here is CASGVETTNEQFF. CDR3 sequence (DNA): TGTGCCAGCGGTGTCGAGACTACAAATGAGCAGTTCTTC.

As for this clonotype: A read error may be the cause here, since a much bigger clone is one base away. The chain recombines TRBV7-6 with TRBJ2-6; D is uncertain. This CDR3 is 15 amino acids long. Germline loops: CDR1 SGHVS, CDR2 FNYEAQ. Here the CDR3 DNA reads TGTGTCAGCAGCTTATTGGCGGCTGGGGCCAACGTCCTGACTTTC. This sequence encodes CVSSLLAAGANVLTF.

V gene TRBV28 combines with J gene TRBJ2-5; perhaps D is TRBD1 or TRBD2 (6 bases each). CDR3 length: 15 residues. Germline V gene sequence: CDR1 MDHEN, CDR2 SYDVKM. V was clipped by 2 bases and J by 3 bases, with 13 bases between them. The CDR3 here is CASSLGGQVEETQYF. The CDR3 DNA reads as TGTGCCAGCAGTTTAGGGGGGCAAGTAGAAGAGACCCAGTACTTC.

The V call is TRBV6-2 or TRBV6-3, the J call TRBJ1-5, with D unclear. The V gene's germline CDR1 is MNHEY and CDR2 SVGEGT. The CDR3 contains 13 residues. The V end was cut by 2 bases, the J end by 6 bases, with 8 bases between. DNA for the CDR3: TGTGCCAGCAGTTACCTTGGCATTCAGCCCCAGCATTTT. It encodes CASSYLGIQPQHF.

The chain links TRBV12-3 or TRBV12-4 to TRBJ1-1; 10 bases are shared with TRBD1. Germline trimming cut 8 bases from V and 4 bases from J; bases unmatched to any gene: 16. The CDR3 contains 17 residues. This chain's CDR3 is CASLPRDRGSIGTEAFF. In nucleotides, the CDR3 is TGTGCCAGCTTACCCCGGGACAGGGGTTCCATTGGCACTGAAGCTTTCTTT.

This clonotype was recorded a few times. This chain links TRBV5-5 with TRBJ2-1; D gene unclear. V gave up 6 bases and J gave up 2 bases, with 9 bases separating them. Germline loops: CDR1 SGHKS, CDR2 YYEKEE (reference sequence). The CDR3 spans 13 residues. In nucleotides, the CDR3 is TGTGCCAGCAATTTCAGCCCCTACAATGAGCAGTTCTTC. Translation: CASNFSPYNEQFF.

The chain is built from TRBV14 and TRBJ2-7; either TRBD1 or TRBD2 may supply D (5 bases each). CDR1 is SGHDN, CDR2 FVKESK, per germline. Between the trimmed V and J ends, which lost 0 bases and 6 bases, there was a span of 12 bases. The length of the CDR3 is 14 residues. CDR3 sequence reads: CASSQEPGTFEQYF. CDR3 DNA sequence: TGTGCCAGCAGCCAAGAGCCAGGGACGTTCGAGCAGTACTTC.